This entry lists 29 T cell receptor beta chains sequenced from one sample in a study of cytomegalovirus exposure and HLA in healthy donors. 13 Jbeta primers and 60 Vbeta primers were used for the PCR. Method: immunoSEQ multiplex PCR; TCRdb's copy keeps in-frame clones and lacks some. The profile shows fewer than 80,000 clones, 70% to 75% of them singletons. Material: PBMCs. The receptors shown here come from a woman in her 30s in good health and CMV-seronegative.

The gene calls are TRBV7-9 and TRBJ2-3; TRBD1 matches at 11 bases. The CDR3 sequence is 16 residues long. V trimming: 1 base; J trimming: 8 bases; junction bases outside the gene matches: 8. The germline V gene encodes CDR1 SEHNR and CDR2 FQNEAQ (reference sequence). The CDR3 loop reads CASSLEGTGGLGTQYF. The CDR3 nucleotides read TGTGCCAGCAGCTTAGAGGGGACAGGGGGTCTGGGTACGCAGTATTTT.

The rearrangement joins TRBV15 to TRBJ2-1; D gene uncertain. CDR3 length: 14 residues. The germline gives CDR1 LNHNV, CDR2 YYDKDF (reference sequence). V was trimmed by 0 bases and J by 1 base, leaving 4 bases between them. The CDR3 spells CATSRDRSYNEQFF. The CDR3 nucleotides are TGTGCCACCAGCAGAGACAGATCCTACAATGAGCAGTTCTTC.

This clone was seen a few times. CDR3 in amino acids: CASSLGPRTGEGYTF. In DNA, the CDR3 is TGTGCCAGCAGCTTGGGGCCTCGGACAGGTGAGGGCTACACCTTC. V usage is TRBV5-6 and J usage is TRBJ1-2; TRBD1 matches 7 bases. In germline, CDR1 is SGHDT, CDR2 YYEEEE. Trimming removed 0 bases from V and 8 bases from J; junction bases left unmatched: 10. CDR3 length: 15 amino acids. Full variable domain (rest looked up from reference TRBV5-6 and TRBJ1-2): DAGVTQSPTHLIKTRGQQVTLRCSPKSGHDTVSWYQQALGQGPQFIFQYYEEEERQRGNFPDRFSGHQFPNYSSELNVNALLLGDSALYLCASSLGPRTGEGYTFGSGTRLTVV.

This clone turned up a few times. The chain recombines TRBV11-2 with TRBJ1-2; D not certain. This CDR3 has 13 residues. Germline V lookup: CDR1 SGHAT, CDR2 FQNNGV. V was trimmed by 0 bases and J by 4 bases, leaving 6 bases between them. The CDR3 DNA reads as TGTGCCAGCAGCTTAGATCGCGCCTATGGCTACACCTTC. It specifies CASSLDRAYGYTF.

This rearrangement joins TRBV27 to TRBJ2-3; TRBD2 agrees at 12 bases. Germline-derived CDR1 and CDR2 are MNHEY and SMNVEV (reference sequence). J gave up 1 base and V 8 bases, and 13 bases lay outside the gene matches. CDR3 length: 18 residues. As DNA, the CDR3 is TGTGCCAGCGGTGAACCTAGCGGGAGGGCCCCCGGCACAGATACGCAGTATTTT. It codes for CASGEPSGRAPGTDTQYF.

The genes are TRBV7-9 and TRBJ1-4; 10 bases map to TRBD1. Germline trimming cut 3 bases from V and 12 bases from J; bases unmatched to any gene: 13. Per germline, CDR1 SEHNR and CDR2 FQNEAQ (reference sequence). The CDR3 runs to 16 residues. CDR3 region: CASSFPPPGQGSELFF. CDR3 DNA sequence: TGTGCCAGCAGCTTTCCTCCCCCGGGACAGGGGAGCGAACTGTTTTTT. Based on the CDR3 plus reference TRBV7-9 and TRBJ1-4, the full variable domain is DTGVSQNPRHKITKRGQNVTFRCDPISEHNRLYWYRQTLGQGPEFLTYFQNEAQLEKSRLLSDRFSAERPKGSFSTLEIQRTEQGDSAMYLCASSFPPPGQGSELFFGSGTQLSVL.

This clone showed up just a few times. This chain uses TRBV6-5 with TRBJ2-7, with TRBD1 as a possible D gene (5 bases). V shed 2 bases and J shed 5 bases, with 7 bases lying between them. The germline CDR1 and CDR2 sequences are MNHEY and SVGAGI. The CDR3 consists of 12 residues. This CDR3 reads CASSYGHNEQYF. The CDR3 DNA reads TGTGCCAGCAGTTACGGACACAACGAGCAGTACTTC.

The rearrangement uses TRBV9 and TRBJ2-1, with 10 bases identical to TRBD2. CDR3 length equals 18 residues. With 0 bases clipped from V and 1 base from J, the junction kept 7 bases outside the gene matches. CDR1 SGDLS and CDR2 YYNGEE come from the germline V gene. DNA for the CDR3: TGTGCCAGCAGCGTAGAAAGCGGGAGGGGTTTGTCCTACAATGAGCAGTTCTTC. This translates into CASSVESGRGLSYNEQFF.

The J gene is TRBJ2-5, the V gene TRBV2; TRBD2 aligns across 14 bases. The CDR3 runs 16 residues. The germline gives CDR1 SNHLY, CDR2 FYNNEI. The J segment lost 4 bases and the V segment lost 4 bases, leaving 5 bases of the junction unmatched. In DNA form, the CDR3 reads TGTGCCAGCAGTGCGACTAGCGGGAGGGCCTTAGAGACCCAGTACTTC. This sequence encodes CASSATSGRALETQYF.

The chain combines TRBV21-1 with TRBJ2-6; the table's TRBD1 call for D was not verified on the DNA. TRBV21-1 is recorded as a pseudogene. The CDR3 sequence is 17 residues long. CDR3 nucleotides: TGTGCCAGCAGCAAACCGGGACAGGGGACTGGGGCCAACGTCCTGACTTTC. Protein: CASSKPGQGTGANVLTF.

The CDR3: CASRIGTGSGNTIYF. The DNA for the CDR3 is TGTGCCAGCAGAATCGGGACAGGTTCTGGAAACACCATATATTTT. The chain joins TRBV6-5 to TRBJ1-3; 8 bases fit TRBD1. The V gene's germline CDR1 is MNHEY and CDR2 SVGAGI. This CDR3 has 15 amino acids. Unmatched junction bases numbered 5, after V lost 6 bases and J lost 1 base.

V usage is TRBV6-5 and J usage is TRBJ1-5, with TRBD1 matching 11 bases. V dropped 7 bases and J dropped 6; count of bases not matched to a gene: 8. The CDR3 has 15 amino acids. Germline CDR1 MNHEY, CDR2 SVGAGI. CDR3 in amino acids: CASTDRGQPGQPQHF. The CDR3 DNA sequence: TGTGCCAGCACGGACAGGGGGCAGCCCGGTCAGCCCCAGCATTTT.

This sequence joins TRBV5-1 and TRBJ1-1, with D maybe TRBD1 (6 bases). The CDR3 has 15 residues. Germline assignment: CDR1 SGHRS and CDR2 YFSETQ. V dropped 0 bases and J dropped 5 bases, with 14 bases sitting between them. The CDR3 sequence: CASSLVSPGETEAFF. As DNA, the CDR3 is TGCGCCAGCAGCTTGGTTTCCCCAGGGGAAACTGAAGCTTTCTTT.

The chain has TRBV7-8 and TRBJ1-5; 8 bases fit TRBD1. The CDR3 extends over 16 amino acids. With 1 base clipped from V and 4 bases from J, the junction kept 6 bases outside the gene matches. Germline V lookup: CDR1 SGHVS, CDR2 FQNEAQ. The CDR3 DNA reads as TGTGCCAGCAGCTTAGAGGGACAGGTCGGGAATCAGCCCCAGCATTTT. Amino acids: CASSLEGQVGNQPQHF. Full variable domain (remainder filled in from reference TRBV7-8 and TRBJ1-5): GAGVSQSPRYKVAKRGQDVALRCDPISGHVSLFWYQQALGQGPEFLTYFQNEAQLDKSGLPSDRFFAERPEGSVSTLKIQRTQQEDSAVYLCASSLEGQVGNQPQHFGDGTRLSIL.

The chain has TRBV6-1 and TRBJ2-1, with D hard to call. The CDR3 is 13 amino acids. CDR1 is MNHNS, CDR2 SASEGT, per germline. Trimming took off 10 bases at V and 0 bases at J, with 10 bases between the two ends. The CDR3 DNA follows: TGTGCCATCCAACAAAGCTCCTACAATGAGCAGTTCTTC. Its protein product is CAIQQSSYNEQFF.

The chain links TRBV7-2 to TRBJ2-5; 12 nucleotides match TRBD2. This CDR3 region has 16 residues. J gave up 2 bases and V 1 base, and 2 bases lay outside the gene matches. In germline, CDR1 is SGHTA, CDR2 FQGNSA. This CDR3 is CASSLGLAGEQETQYF. CDR3 sequence (DNA): TGTGCCAGCAGCTTAGGACTAGCGGGGGAACAAGAGACCCAGTACTTC. The full variable domain, in which reference TRBV7-2 and TRBJ2-5 provide the parts outside the CDR3, is GAGVSQSPSNKVTEKGKDVELRCDPISGHTALYWYRQSLGQGLEFLIYFQGNSAPDKSGLPSDRFSAERTGGSVSTLTIQRTQQEDSAVYLCASSLGLAGEQETQYFGPGTRLLVL.

The chain is built from TRBV19 and TRBJ1-3; no firm D call. With 3 bases removed from V and 4 bases from J, the gap between germline ends came to 16 bases. This CDR3 is built from 16 residues. Germline CDR1 LNHDA, CDR2 SQIVND (reference sequence). CDR3 sequence reads: CASSIPRIGSGNTIYF. The CDR3 bases are TGTGCCAGTAGTATCCCTAGAATAGGGAGCGGAAACACCATATATTTT.

The chain uses TRBV5-1 and TRBJ1-2; D is ambiguous. CDR3 length: 14 amino acids. CDR1 SGHRS and CDR2 YFSETQ come from the germline V gene. The V end lost 0 bases, the J end lost 3 bases, and 9 bases lay between the germline ends. The CDR3 region is CASSLVLSDYGYTF. Written as DNA, the CDR3 is TGCGCCAGCAGCTTGGTATTAAGCGACTATGGCTACACCTTC.

J is TRBJ2-5 and V is TRBV28; D possibly corresponds to TRBD2 (6 bases). The J call is in doubt because the DNA end fits TRBJ2-7 better. From germline, CDR1 is MDHEN and CDR2 SYDVKM. The CDR3 loop spans 15 amino acids. CDR3 residues: CASSFSASDRYEQYF. CDR3 nucleotide sequence: TGTGCCAGCAGTTTCTCGGCTAGCGATCGGTACGAGCAGTACTTC.

This rearrangement joins TRBV27 to TRBJ2-5; 10 bases agree with TRBD2. The V and J ends lost 3 bases and 4 bases, in that order; junction bases with no gene match: 8. Per the germline V gene, CDR1 is MNHEY and CDR2 is SMNVEV (reference sequence). The CDR3 extends over 16 amino acids. The CDR3 DNA is TGTGCCAGCAGTTTGCTAGCGGGAGAGTTGGGAGAGACCCAGTACTTC. It is translated as CASSLLAGELGETQYF.

This rearrangement joins TRBV11-3 to TRBJ2-3, with a possible D match to TRBD2 (7 bases). The CDR3 covers 17 residues. CDR1 and CDR2 (germline): SGHNT, YENEEA. Trimming stripped 3 bases from V and 4 bases from J, with 20 bases between. The CDR3 sequence: CASSLPKGEGGADTQYF. The CDR3 DNA reads TGTGCCAGCAGCTTGCCCAAGGGGGAGGGCGGGGCAGATACGCAGTATTTT.

This clone was recorded once. The chain combines TRBV18 with TRBJ1-6; 7 bases agree with TRBD1. The CDR3 loop spans 13 amino acids. Germline CDR1 reads KGHSH; CDR2 reads LQKENI. After removal of 4 bases from V and 10 bases from J, the junction contained 4 bases not matched to a gene. CDR3 coding DNA: TGTGCCAGCTCACTCGACAGGGAATCACCCCTCCACTTT. This encodes CASSLDRESPLHF.

V is TRBV6-5 and J is TRBJ1-2; TRBD1 matches at 7 bases. The CDR3 runs 13 residues. V lost 7 bases, J lost 4 bases, and 6 bases stayed unmatched. Germline CDR1 is MNHEY and CDR2 is SVGAGI. The CDR3 nucleotides are TGTGCCAGCACCGAGGGGGCGGGCTATGGCTACACCTTC. It is translated as CASTEGAGYGYTF.

DNA of the CDR3: TGTGCCAGCAGCGTCGGGGGTGTCAACGAGCAGTACTTC. Translation gives CASSVGGVNEQYF. The chain couples TRBV5-4 to TRBJ2-7; D is perhaps TRBD2 (6 bases). This CDR3 has 13 amino acids. Germline V gene data show CDR1 as SGHNT and CDR2 as YYREEE (reference sequence). V gave up 4 bases and J gave up 5 bases, with 13 bases separating them.

The chain links TRBV6-1 to TRBJ1-5; 8 nucleotides line up with TRBD1. The CDR3 has 16 amino acids. J gave up 1 base and V 4 bases, and 6 bases lay outside the gene matches. CDR1 MNHNS and CDR2 SASEGT come from the germline V gene. The CDR3 spells CASSAQGALSNQPQHF. The CDR3, as DNA: TGTGCCAGCAGTGCCCAGGGGGCCCTGAGCAATCAGCCCCAGCATTTT.

The V and J genes are TRBV27 and TRBJ1-2, with TRBD1 as a possible D gene (5 bases). The CDR3 runs 12 residues. Germline V gene data show CDR1 as MNHEY and CDR2 as SMNVEV (reference sequence). Trimming took 1 base from V and 9 from J, leaving 9 bases between them. The DNA for the CDR3 is TGTGCCAGCAGTTTATTGGGGGGTAGCTACACCTTC. Its translation is CASSLLGGSYTF.

A word on this clone: Within the sample, other DNA sequences also encode this same CDR3. The chain combines TRBV6-5 with TRBJ1-5; 8 bases align to TRBD1. V lost 5 bases and J lost 4; bases outside the gene matches: 1. The germline V gene encodes CDR1 MNHEY and CDR2 SVGAGI. The CDR3 has 13 residues. CDR3 loop: CASSRQGNQPQHF. CDR3 DNA sequence: TGTGCCAGCAGTAGACAGGGGAATCAGCCCCAGCATTTT.

The sample holds one count of this clone. The chain links TRBV7-9 to TRBJ1-1; 11 nucleotides align to TRBD1. Germline CDR1 is SEHNR and CDR2 is FQNEAQ (reference sequence). The V and J ends lost 5 bases and 7 bases, in that order; junction bases with no gene match: 6. This CDR3 is 14 amino acids long. The DNA for the CDR3 is TGTGCCAGCAGCGCCTCCGGGACAGGGGGTGAAGCTTTCTTT. Protein product: CASSASGTGGEAFF.

This clone was observed once. The chain combines TRBV30 with TRBJ2-1; 7 bases match TRBD2. V lost 8 bases to trimming and J lost 1 base; unmatched junction nucleotides: 11. CDR3 size: 15 residues. Per germline, CDR1 GTSNPN and CDR2 SVGIG (reference sequence). CDR3 in DNA: TGTGCCAGATCCCACTCCGGGGGGTCCTACAATGAGCAGTTCTTC. It yields the protein CARSHSGGSYNEQFF.